Listed below are T cell receptor beta chains from one sample, sequenced in a study of blood T cell repertoires in COVID-19. Only in-frame clones appear in the TCRdb table, and some are missing; sequencing was by immunoSEQ multiplex PCR. The profile covers about 170,000 clones, with under 80% appearing a single time and around 2.8% taken by the ten largest. The specimen was peripheral blood. Receptors originate from a man aged 65 to 85 with acute or convalescent COVID-19. CDR3s include the opening cysteine and the closing phenylalanine or tryptophan. A D gene is named only where the DNA matches it firmly. Size is omitted from some rows. Given values are once, few, many or a class for expanded clones.

d_gene: .; abundance: .; v_gene: TRBV5-1; j_gene: TRBJ1-1; CDR3nt: TGCGCCAGCAGCCCGAGGACAGAGGTAAATGAAGCTTTCTTT; CDR3aa: CASSPRTEVNEAFF
d_gene: TRBD1; abundance: .; v_gene: TRBV28; j_gene: TRBJ2-6; CDR3nt: TGTGCCAGCAGTGTGGGACAGCCCTCTGGGGCCAACGTCCTGACTTTC; CDR3aa: CASSVGQPSGANVLTF
d_gene: TRBD1; abundance: .; v_gene: TRBV10-3; j_gene: TRBJ1-3; CDR3nt: TGTGCCATCAGGGGGGACAGGAACGGAAACACCATATATTTT; CDR3aa: CAIRGDRNGNTIYF
d_gene: .; abundance: .; v_gene: TRBV4-1; j_gene: TRBJ2-7; CDR3nt: TGCGCCAGCAGCCAAGACGTTAGCACCCTCCACTATTCCTACGAGCAGTACTTC; CDR3aa: CASSQDVSTLHYSYEQYF
d_gene: .; abundance: .; v_gene: TRBV11-2; j_gene: TRBJ2-5; CDR3nt: TGTGCCAGCAGCTCATTAGCCCAAGAGACCCAGTACTTC; CDR3aa: CASSSLAQETQYF
d_gene: .; abundance: few; v_gene: TRBV7-9; j_gene: TRBJ1-6; CDR3nt: TGTGCCAGCAGCTTATCCGAGCAATCACCCCTCCACTTT; CDR3aa: CASSLSEQSPLHF
d_gene: TRBD2; abundance: .; v_gene: TRBV4-1; j_gene: TRBJ2-7; CDR3nt: TGCGCCAGCAGCCTTCGGACTAGCGGGGGGGAGTCCTACGAGCAGTACTTC; CDR3aa: CASSLRTSGGESYEQYF
d_gene: TRBD1; abundance: .; v_gene: TRBV6-5; j_gene: TRBJ1-2; CDR3nt: TGTGCCAGCAGTTACGACAGGGGGTCCGGTGGCTACACCTTC; CDR3aa: CASSYDRGSGGYTF
d_gene: .; abundance: .; v_gene: TRBV19; j_gene: TRBJ1-6; CDR3nt: TGTGCCAGTAGTACACAGAATTCACCCCTCCACTTT; CDR3aa: CASSTQNSPLHF
d_gene: .; abundance: few; v_gene: TRBV2; j_gene: TRBJ1-2; CDR3nt: TGTGCCAGCAGTGATCAGTCTAACTATGGCTACACCTTC; CDR3aa: CASSDQSNYGYTF
d_gene: .; abundance: .; v_gene: TRBV3-1/TRBV3-2; j_gene: TRBJ1-1; CDR3nt: TGTGCCAGCAGCCCCACTCGGGGGGCTGGGGTCGCTTTCTTT; CDR3aa: CASSPTRGAGVAFF
d_gene: .; abundance: once; v_gene: TRBV4-3; j_gene: TRBJ1-3; CDR3nt: TGCGCCAGCAGCCAAGGAGCAGGGGCAGGCGGAAACACCATATATTTT; CDR3aa: CASSQGAGAGGNTIYF
d_gene: TRBD1; abundance: .; v_gene: TRBV5-4; j_gene: TRBJ1-3; CDR3nt: TGTGCCAGCAGCTACAGGGGGCTATATGGAAACACCATATATTTT; CDR3aa: CASSYRGLYGNTIYF
d_gene: TRBD1; abundance: .; v_gene: TRBV5-4; j_gene: TRBJ2-2; CDR3nt: TGTGCCAGCAGCTCAACCGGGACAGTGAACACCGGGGAGCTGTTTTTT; CDR3aa: CASSSTGTVNTGELFF
d_gene: TRBD1; abundance: once; v_gene: TRBV29-1; j_gene: TRBJ1-2; CDR3nt: TGCAGCGCCATGGGACAGGGGACCAACTATGGCTACACCTTC; CDR3aa: CSAMGQGTNYGYTF
d_gene: TRBD1; abundance: .; v_gene: TRBV29-1; j_gene: TRBJ1-2; CDR3nt: TGCAGCGGGGGGGGACAGAACTATGGCTACACCTTC; CDR3aa: CSGGGQNYGYTF
d_gene: TRBD2; abundance: .; v_gene: TRBV7-9; j_gene: TRBJ2-1; CDR3nt: TGTGCCAGCAGCTTAAGCGGGGGGAAAAACAATGAGCAGTTCTTC; CDR3aa: CASSLSGGKNNEQFF
d_gene: TRBD2; abundance: .; v_gene: TRBV24-1; j_gene: TRBJ2-2; CDR3nt: TGTGCCACCAGCGGGACTAGCGGGAGAGTATCCGGGGAGCTGTTTTTT; CDR3aa: CATSGTSGRVSGELFF
d_gene: TRBD1; abundance: .; v_gene: TRBV15; j_gene: TRBJ2-3; CDR3nt: TGTGCCACCAGCCGTAGACAGGGGGGAGGCACAGATACGCAGTATTTT; CDR3aa: CATSRRQGGGTDTQYF
d_gene: .; abundance: .; v_gene: TRBV27; j_gene: TRBJ1-1; CDR3nt: TGTGCCAGCAGTTTCCACAGGGCCGAAGCTTTCTTT; CDR3aa: CASSFHRAEAFF
d_gene: TRBD1; abundance: .; v_gene: TRBV2; j_gene: TRBJ1-1; CDR3nt: TGTGCCAGCAGCACACAGGGGCCCACTGAAGCTTTCTTT; CDR3aa: CASSTQGPTEAFF
d_gene: .; abundance: .; v_gene: TRBV5-1; j_gene: TRBJ2-3; CDR3nt: TGCGCCAGCAAAGCTGCGGCAGATACGCAGTATTTT; CDR3aa: CASKAAADTQYF
d_gene: .; abundance: .; v_gene: TRBV3-1/TRBV3-2; j_gene: TRBJ1-2; CDR3nt: TGTGCCAGCAGCCTGTCTGAGGCTGGCTACACCTTC; CDR3aa: CASSLSEAGYTF
d_gene: .; abundance: once; v_gene: TRBV25-1; j_gene: TRBJ2-7; CDR3nt: TGTGCCAGCGGAGACGGGGCCTACGAGCAGTACTTC; CDR3aa: CASGDGAYEQYF
d_gene: TRBD1; abundance: .; v_gene: TRBV13; j_gene: TRBJ1-3; CDR3nt: TGTGCCAGCAGCTTCGGACAGGGCCTAGGCACCATATATTTT; CDR3aa: CASSFGQGLGTIYF
d_gene: .; abundance: once; v_gene: TRBV12-5; j_gene: TRBJ1-1; CDR3nt: TGTGCTAGTGGTTTGAGGGGGAGGAACACTGAAGCTTTCTTT; CDR3aa: CASGLRGRNTEAFF
d_gene: TRBD2; abundance: few; v_gene: TRBV10-3; j_gene: TRBJ2-1; CDR3nt: TGTGCCATCAGTGAGGGGACTAGCAATGAGCAGTTCTTC; CDR3aa: CAISEGTSNEQFF
d_gene: TRBD1; abundance: once; v_gene: TRBV11-2; j_gene: TRBJ2-7; CDR3nt: TGTGCCAGCAGCTCAGGACAGGGGTACGAGCAGTACTTC; CDR3aa: CASSSGQGYEQYF